Given below is one T cell receptor (beta chain) in context. This sample was included in a study of blood T cell repertoires in COVID-19. The junction had 9 bases not matched to a gene; V was cut back by 5 bases and J by 6 bases. Germline values: CDR1 LNHDA, CDR2 SQIVND (reference sequence). The CDR3 is 14 residues long. Only in-frame clones appear in the TCRdb table, and some are missing; sequencing was by immunoSEQ multiplex PCR. The table includes some 320,000 clones, more than 70% detected once. The sequence derives from a woman in her twenties or thirties who had recovered from COVID-19. The sample consisted of PBMCs or T cells enriched from blood (not recorded which). This chain joins TRBV19 and TRBJ1-1, with 7 bases aligning to TRBD1. CDR3 amino acids: CASSFSDRDAEAFF. DNA for the CDR3: TGTGCCAGTAGTTTTTCCGACAGGGACGCTGAAGCTTTCTTT. The full variable domain, rest sourced from reference TRBV19 and TRBJ1-1, is DGGITQSPKYLFRKEGQNVTLSCEQNLNHDAMYWYRQDPGQGLRLIYYSQIVNDFQKGDIAEGYSVSREKKESFPLTVTSAQKNPTAFYLCASSFSDRDAEAFFGQGTRLTVV.